Given below is one TCR beta chain in context. Its antigen remains unidentified. Relative to the germline gene, one junction end is altered; a read error may explain this. Germline CDR1 is WSHSY and CDR2 is SAAADI. This CDR3 has 13 amino acids. PCR used 60 Vbeta primers and 13 Jbeta primers. Only in-frame clones appear in the TCRdb table, and some are missing; sequencing was by immunoSEQ multiplex PCR. The sample has under 130,000 clones, around 76% seen once. This sample was taken from a study of cytomegalovirus exposure and HLA in healthy donors. Findings of the study overall: Versus the roughly 670-donor mean, an Asian-associated ancestry cluster reportedly showed fewer N-insertions in a later analysis.

The chain uses TRBV10-2 and TRBJ2-4; the D gene is possibly TRBD2 (6 bases). Sequencing was carried out using PBMCs. This clonotype was sampled from a man aged 40-49 years in good health and CMV-seropositive. CDR3 nucleotide sequence: TGCGCCAGCAGTGAGTCTAGCGGCAACAGTCAGTACTTC. Protein product: CASSESSGNSQYF.